This T cell receptor beta chain derives from a study of OX40 agonist ivuxolimab in advanced cancers. TCRdb's copy holds only in-frame clones and misses some; the assay was immunoSEQ multiplex PCR. The sample has roughly 26,000 clones; 85% are singletons. The CDR3 is 16 residues long. CDR1 and CDR2 (germline): SGDLS, YYNGEE. V was pared by 4 bases and J by 0 bases, with 13 bases between. General study points: CD4+ and CD8+ blood T cells expanded clonally by week 6 at 0.1 to 3.0 mg/kg.

Concerning this clone: Its target is unknown.

The clonotype comes from an adult with an advanced solid tumor such as melanoma, head and neck, liver or kidney cancer. This specimen consisted of CD4+ or CD8+ T cells sorted from blood, obtained in a trial of the OX40 agonist ivuxolimab. The chain couples TRBV9 to TRBJ1-4; TRBD1 is a possible D gene (5 bases). CDR3 DNA sequence: TGTGCCAGCAGCCCTCGACAGACCCCAACTAATGAAAAACTGTTTTTT. It encodes CASSPRQTPTNEKLFF.